This T cell receptor (beta chain) was observed in a study of blood T cell repertoires in COVID-19 (dated by TCRdb to 2018 to 2021). Turning to the overall study: Samples from collaborators originated in the United States, Italy and Spain and spanned both the acute and convalescent phases of COVID-19. The material from the prospective study consisted of cDNA or gDNA derived from T cells, B-cell-depleted T cells, or PBMCs. A freely available public database, intended as a resource for researchers studying the immune response to SARS-CoV-2, is where the repertoires were released. The dataset comprised deeply sampled blood TCRbeta repertoires from subjects exposed to, actively infected with, or recovered from COVID-19. The samples were drawn from two sources: the first 160 participants of the ongoing ImmuneRACE study, and 1,000 to 1,500 subjects contributed by 6 global collaborators. Nearly every sample came with metadata listing a de-identified subject ID, COVID-19 status, age in years and sex. Where available, HLA class I and class II types were obtained from metadata supplied by the sample provider rather than from assay-based typing.

The immunoSEQ Assay, a bias-controlled multiplex PCR, was used to amplify TCRbeta CDR3 regions from genomic DNA. In the source study's methods: The number of nucleated cells in each sample was estimated by amplification of reference gene primers within the assay. To quantify the absolute abundance of each unique TCRbeta CDR3 rearrangement, sequence reads were collapsed and filtered. For each sample, productive Simpson clonality was calculated as the square root of Simpson's diversity index across productive rearrangements. Here the immuneACCESS table is served through TCRdb, limited to in-frame sequences with V and J called. Missing clones are a known gap in these copies; in checked studies unresolved V genes cover under half, and the rest lacks a known reason. The V and J calls and clone size are taken from that table; D and trimming were inferred from the DNA. The table for this sample lists 200,000 to 300,000 clones; approximately 83% of them were counted only once. The top ten hold 27% of the sample.

Each collaborating institution followed its own protocols to collect whole blood in K2EDTA tubes. For TCRbeta analysis, collaborators shipped samples in one of three forms: frozen whole blood, isolated PBMCs, or DNA extracted from either of those sample types. General conclusions and limits of the study: The amount of clinical and demographic metadata varied by source and participant and was provided uncurated.

The CDR3 covers 14 residues, taking in both the cysteine and the phenylalanine. This entry keeps only the CDR3 DNA: 42 bases, framed from base 1. Trimming costs V 3 bases and J 6 bases, and their ends lie 13 bases apart. The CDR1 and CDR2 encoded by the germline V gene are SGHRS and YFSETQ. Note on this clone: The antigen it binds to is not known. Per-base quality was not reported, and no clone a single base away is much larger than it.

The sequence was collected from a man in his forties or fifties with acute or convalescent COVID-19. The sequence links TRBV5-1 to TRBJ1-5; no D gene can be assigned with confidence. The sample comprised peripheral blood. The nucleotides read TGCGCCAGCAGCTGGGGAGAGGGAACTCAGCCCCAGCATTTT. It codes for CASSWGEGTQPQHF.